This T cell receptor beta chain comes out of a study of PD-L1 blockade in urothelial cancer. Profiling relied on immunoSEQ multiplex PCR, and the TCRdb table lists in-frame clones only, not all of them. The table shows about 45,000 clones, with roughly 88% occurring only once. CDR3 length: 13 amino acids. Trimming cost V 8 bases and J 4 bases, with 12 bases left between them. Germline CDR1 and CDR2: MDHEN and SYDVKM. This clone appeared once. The chain is built from TRBV28 and TRBJ1-3, with TRBD1 as a possible D gene (6 bases). The clonotype comes from a man aged 80 or over with urothelial cancer. Sequenced material: PBMCs, taken around atezolizumab (anti-PD-L1) treatment. The CDR3 spells CASCRGLGNTIYF. In nucleotides, the CDR3 is TGTGCCAGCTGCAGGGGCCTGGGAAACACCATATATTTT.